This record concerns one TCR beta chain sequence. Antigen unknown. Only in-frame clones appear in the TCRdb table, and some are missing; sequencing was by immunoSEQ multiplex PCR. The sample lists roughly 140,000 clones, under 95% seen once, with 4% to 6% in the top ten. These data are taken from a study of T cell responses to AZD1222 COVID-19 vaccine. The study's findings and limits: Targets within unmutated variant regions were reportedly found for nearly half of spike-specific TCRs. Repertoire sampling was restricted to post-peak T cell response timepoints. Among AZD1222 vaccinees, only five or six were seropositive at baseline. Increases in Spike-specific TCR breadth and depth were seen after two AZD1222 doses.

Looked up from germline, CDR1 is SGDLS and CDR2 is YYNGEE. The V gene end was trimmed by 2 bases and the J gene end by 1 base; junction bases not matched to a gene: 5. CDR3 length: 16 residues. The sequenced sample was peripheral blood, obtained on day 0 of AZD1222 vaccination. The chain joins TRBV9 to TRBJ2-2; 7 nucleotides line up with TRBD1. The TCR originated in an adult in good health. CDR3 nucleotide sequence: TGTGCCAGCAGCGTCTCCGGGACAGTGAACACCGGGGAGCTGTTTTTT. It translates to CASSVSGTVNTGELFF. The whole variable domain, remainder taken from reference TRBV9 and TRBJ2-2, is DSGVTQTPKHLITATGQRVTLRCSPRSGDLSVYWYQQSLDQGLQFLIQYYNGEERAKGNILERFSAQQFPDLHSELNLSSLELGDSALYFCASSVSGTVNTGELFFGEGSRLTVL.